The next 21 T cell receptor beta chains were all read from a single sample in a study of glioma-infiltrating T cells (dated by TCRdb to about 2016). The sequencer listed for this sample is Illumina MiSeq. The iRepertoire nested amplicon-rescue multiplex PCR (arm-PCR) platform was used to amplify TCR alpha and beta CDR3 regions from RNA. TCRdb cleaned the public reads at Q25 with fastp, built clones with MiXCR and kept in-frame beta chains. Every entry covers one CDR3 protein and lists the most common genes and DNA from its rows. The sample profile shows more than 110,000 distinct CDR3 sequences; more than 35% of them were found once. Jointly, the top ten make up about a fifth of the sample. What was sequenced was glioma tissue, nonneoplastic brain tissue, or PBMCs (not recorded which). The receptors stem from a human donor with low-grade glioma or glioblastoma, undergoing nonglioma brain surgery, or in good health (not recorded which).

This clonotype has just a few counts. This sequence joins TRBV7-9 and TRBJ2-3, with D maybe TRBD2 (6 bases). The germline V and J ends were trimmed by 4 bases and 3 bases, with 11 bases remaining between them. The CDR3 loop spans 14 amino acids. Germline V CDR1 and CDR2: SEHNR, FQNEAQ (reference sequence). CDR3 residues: CASSSRTTTDTQYF. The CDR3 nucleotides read TGTGCCAGCAGCTCCCGGACTACGACAGATACGCAGTATTTT.

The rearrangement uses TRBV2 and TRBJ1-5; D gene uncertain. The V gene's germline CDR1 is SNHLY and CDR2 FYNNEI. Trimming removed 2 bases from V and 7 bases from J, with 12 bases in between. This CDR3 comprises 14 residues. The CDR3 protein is CASSEPVVVQPQHF. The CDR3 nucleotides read TGTGCCAGCAGTGAACCCGTGGTGGTCCAGCCCCAGCATTTT.

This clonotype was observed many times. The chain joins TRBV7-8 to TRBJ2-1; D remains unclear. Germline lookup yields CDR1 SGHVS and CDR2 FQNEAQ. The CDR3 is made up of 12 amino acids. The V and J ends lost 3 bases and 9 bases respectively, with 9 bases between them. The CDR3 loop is CASSFLPSEQFF. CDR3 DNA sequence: TGTGCCAGCAGCTTTTTACCGAGTGAGCAGTTCTTC.

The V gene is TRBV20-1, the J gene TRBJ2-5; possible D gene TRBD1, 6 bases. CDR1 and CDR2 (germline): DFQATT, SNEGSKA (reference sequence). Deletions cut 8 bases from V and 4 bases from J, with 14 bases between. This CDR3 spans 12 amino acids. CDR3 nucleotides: TGCAGTACCAGGGGCGGAGGAGAGACCCAGTACTTC. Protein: CSTRGGGETQYF.

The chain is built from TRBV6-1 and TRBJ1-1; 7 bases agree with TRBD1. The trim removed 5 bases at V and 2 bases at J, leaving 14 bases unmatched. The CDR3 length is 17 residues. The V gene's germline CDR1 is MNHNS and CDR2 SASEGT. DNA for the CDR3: TGTGCCAGCAGTTATTACTCAGACGGGACAGCCAACACTGAAGCTTTCTTT. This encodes CASSYYSDGTANTEAFF.

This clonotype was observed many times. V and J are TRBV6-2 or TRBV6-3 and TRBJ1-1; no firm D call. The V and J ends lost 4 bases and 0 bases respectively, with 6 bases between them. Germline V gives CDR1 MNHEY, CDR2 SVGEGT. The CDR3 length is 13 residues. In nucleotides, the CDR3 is TGTGCCAGCAGTTTCAGCATGAACACTGAAGCTTTCTTT. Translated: CASSFSMNTEAFF.

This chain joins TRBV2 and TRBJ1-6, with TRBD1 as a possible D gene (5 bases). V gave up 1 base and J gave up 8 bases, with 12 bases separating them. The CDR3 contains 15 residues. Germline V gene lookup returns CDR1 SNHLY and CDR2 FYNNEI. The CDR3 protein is CASSEDLGRDSPLHF. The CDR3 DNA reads TGTGCCAGCAGTGAAGATCTGGGACGGGATTCACCCCTCCACTTT.

The CDR3 bases are TGCAGTGCTAGAGATCTGTGGGACAGGACTCCGGGTACGCAGTATTTT. It encodes CSARDLWDRTPGTQYF. The J gene is TRBJ2-3, the V gene TRBV20-1, with 8 bases that match TRBD1. V lost 0 bases, J lost 8 bases, and 13 bases stayed unmatched. This CDR3 is 16 amino acids long. CDR1 is DFQATT, CDR2 SNEGSKA, per germline (reference sequence).

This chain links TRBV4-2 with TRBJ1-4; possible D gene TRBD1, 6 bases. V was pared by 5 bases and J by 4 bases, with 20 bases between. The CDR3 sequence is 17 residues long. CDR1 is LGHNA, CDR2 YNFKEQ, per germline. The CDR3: CASSWDIQGAINEKLFF. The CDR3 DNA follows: TGTGCCAGCAGCTGGGACATTCAAGGGGCCATTAATGAAAAACTGTTTTTT.

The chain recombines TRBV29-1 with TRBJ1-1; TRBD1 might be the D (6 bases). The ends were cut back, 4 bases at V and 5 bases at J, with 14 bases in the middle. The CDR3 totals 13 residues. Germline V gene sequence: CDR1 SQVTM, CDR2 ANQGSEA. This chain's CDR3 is CSVGKQGWTEAFF. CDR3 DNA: TGCAGCGTTGGAAAACAGGGATGGACTGAAGCTTTCTTT. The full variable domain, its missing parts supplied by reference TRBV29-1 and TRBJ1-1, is SAVISQKPSRDICQRGTSLTIQCQVDSQVTMMFWYRQQPGQSLTLIATANQGSEATYESGFVIDKFPISRPNLTFSTLTVSNMSPEDSSIYLCSVGKQGWTEAFFGQGTRLTVV.

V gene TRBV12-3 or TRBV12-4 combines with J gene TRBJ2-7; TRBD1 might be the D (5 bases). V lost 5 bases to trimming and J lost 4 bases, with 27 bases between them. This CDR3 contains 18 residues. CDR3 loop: CASSPSFWQGPTTYEQYF. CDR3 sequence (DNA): TGTGCCAGCAGTCCTTCCTTCTGGCAGGGCCCAACTACTTACGAGCAGTACTTC.

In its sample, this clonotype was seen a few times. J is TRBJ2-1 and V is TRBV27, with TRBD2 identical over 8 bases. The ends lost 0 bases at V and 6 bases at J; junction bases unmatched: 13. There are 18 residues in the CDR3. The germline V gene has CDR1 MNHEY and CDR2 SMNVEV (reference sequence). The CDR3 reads CASSLSPTPKGTSNEQFF. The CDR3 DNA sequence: TGTGCCAGCAGTTTATCCCCGACACCAAAGGGGACTAGCAATGAGCAGTTCTTC.

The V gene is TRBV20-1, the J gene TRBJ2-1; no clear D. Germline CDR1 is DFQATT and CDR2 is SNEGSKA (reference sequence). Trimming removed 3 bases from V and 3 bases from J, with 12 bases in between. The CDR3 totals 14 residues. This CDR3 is CSARAAISYNEQFF. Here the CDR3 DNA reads TGCAGTGCTAGGGCAGCTATTAGCTACAATGAGCAGTTCTTC.

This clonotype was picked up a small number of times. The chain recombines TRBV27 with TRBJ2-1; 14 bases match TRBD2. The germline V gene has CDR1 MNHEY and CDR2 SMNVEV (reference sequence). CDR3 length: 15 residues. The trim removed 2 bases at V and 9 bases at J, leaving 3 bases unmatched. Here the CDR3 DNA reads TGTGCCAGCAGTTTAGGGACTAGCGGGAGTACTGAGCAGTTCTTC. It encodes CASSLGTSGSTEQFF.

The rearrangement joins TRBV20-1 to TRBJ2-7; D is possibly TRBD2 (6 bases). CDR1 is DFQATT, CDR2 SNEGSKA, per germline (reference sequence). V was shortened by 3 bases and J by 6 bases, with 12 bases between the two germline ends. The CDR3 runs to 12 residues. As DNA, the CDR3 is TGCAGTGCTAGGGGAGGAGGGAGCGAGCAGTACTTC. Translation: CSARGGGSEQYF.

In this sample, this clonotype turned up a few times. CDR3 in DNA: TGCGCCAGCAGCCAAGATTTTGCGGGGATTTCCTACGAGCAGTACTTC. It translates to CASSQDFAGISYEQYF. The genes are TRBV4-1 and TRBJ2-7; D possibly corresponds to TRBD2 (6 bases). The CDR3 sequence is 16 residues long. Germline assignment: CDR1 MGHRA and CDR2 YSYEKL. V lost 0 bases, J lost 1 base, and 13 bases lay in between.

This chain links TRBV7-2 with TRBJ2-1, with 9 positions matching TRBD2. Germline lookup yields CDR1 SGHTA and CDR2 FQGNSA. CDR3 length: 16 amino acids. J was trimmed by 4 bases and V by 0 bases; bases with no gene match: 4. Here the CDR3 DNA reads TGTGCCAGCAGCTTAGCGGCTAGCGGGGCTTACAATGAGCAGTTCTTC. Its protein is CASSLAASGAYNEQFF.

The CDR3 DNA reads as TGTGCCAGCAGTAGGGGGGGGCATGGCAATCAGCCCCAGCATTTT. Amino acid sequence: CASSRGGHGNQPQHF. The rearrangement joins TRBV12-3 or TRBV12-4 to TRBJ1-5, with a tentative D call TRBD1 (6 bases). Trimming removed 5 bases at V and 2 bases at J, with 13 bases between. This CDR3 comprises 15 residues.

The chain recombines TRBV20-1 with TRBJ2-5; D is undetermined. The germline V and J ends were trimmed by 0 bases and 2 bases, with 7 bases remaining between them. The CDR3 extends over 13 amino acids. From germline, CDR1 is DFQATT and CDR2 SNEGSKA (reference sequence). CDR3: CSARDTMQETQYF. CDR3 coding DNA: TGCAGTGCTAGAGATACCATGCAAGAGACCCAGTACTTC.

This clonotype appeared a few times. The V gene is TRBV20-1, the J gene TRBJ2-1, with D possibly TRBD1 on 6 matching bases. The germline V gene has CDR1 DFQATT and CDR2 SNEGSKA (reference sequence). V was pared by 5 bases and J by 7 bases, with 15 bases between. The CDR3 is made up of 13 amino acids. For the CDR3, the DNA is TGCAGTGCTCCCCGGACAGTCTCAAATGAGCAGTTCTTC. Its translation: CSAPRTVSNEQFF.

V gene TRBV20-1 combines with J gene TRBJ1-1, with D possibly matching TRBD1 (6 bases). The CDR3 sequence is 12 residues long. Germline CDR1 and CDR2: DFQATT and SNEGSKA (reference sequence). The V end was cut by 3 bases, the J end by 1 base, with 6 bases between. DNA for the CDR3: TGCAGTGCTAGGACAGGGAACACTGAAGCTTTCTTT. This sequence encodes CSARTGNTEAFF.